This T cell receptor beta chain derives from a study of shared T cell receptors in the human thymus. Some clones are missing from TCRdb's copy, which holds only in-frame ones; the method was immunoSEQ multiplex PCR. Of more than 550,000 clones in the sample, approximately 83% were seen once. This CDR3 contains 12 residues. The germline V gene has CDR1 LGHNT and CDR2 FRNRAP. The V gene lost 5 bases and the J gene lost 1 base, with 5 bases spanning the gap. These data are also associated with another study on human thymus T cells. Per that paper: Among the donors, all were healthy Finnish infants having corrective surgery for congenital heart defects. It looked as if thymic and blood repertoires used V and J genes in a biased way.

The material sequenced was thymocytes. This chain links TRBV12-5 with TRBJ1-1; D remains ambiguous. The sequence was obtained from a girl under three years old with a congenital heart defect. CDR3 region: CASGPSNTEAFF. The CDR3 DNA reads TGTGCTAGTGGTCCATCGAACACTGAAGCTTTCTTT.